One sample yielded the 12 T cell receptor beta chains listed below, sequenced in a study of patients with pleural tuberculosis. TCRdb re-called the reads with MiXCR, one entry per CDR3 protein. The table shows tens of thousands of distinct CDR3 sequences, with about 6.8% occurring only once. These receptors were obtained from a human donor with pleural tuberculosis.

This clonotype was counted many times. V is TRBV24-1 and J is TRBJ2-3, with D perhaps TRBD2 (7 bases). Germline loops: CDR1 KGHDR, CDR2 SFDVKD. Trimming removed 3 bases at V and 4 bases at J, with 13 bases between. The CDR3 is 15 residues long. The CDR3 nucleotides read TGTGCCACCAGTGATAGAGGGGGGGAGGCAGATACGCAGTATTTT. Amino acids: CATSDRGGEADTQYF.

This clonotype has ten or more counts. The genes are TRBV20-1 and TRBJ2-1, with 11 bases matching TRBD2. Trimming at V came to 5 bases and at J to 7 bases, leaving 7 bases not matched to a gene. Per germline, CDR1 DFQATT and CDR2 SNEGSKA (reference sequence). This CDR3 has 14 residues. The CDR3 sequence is CSAFSGREKNEQFF. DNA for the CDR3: TGCAGTGCTTTTAGCGGGAGGGAAAAGAATGAGCAGTTCTTC.

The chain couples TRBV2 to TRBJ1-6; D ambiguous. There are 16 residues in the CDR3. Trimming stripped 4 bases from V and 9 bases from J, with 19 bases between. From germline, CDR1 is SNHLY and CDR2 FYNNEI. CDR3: CASSVDRGFPISPLHF. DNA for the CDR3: TGTGCCAGCAGTGTGGATCGGGGTTTCCCCATTTCACCCCTCCACTTT.

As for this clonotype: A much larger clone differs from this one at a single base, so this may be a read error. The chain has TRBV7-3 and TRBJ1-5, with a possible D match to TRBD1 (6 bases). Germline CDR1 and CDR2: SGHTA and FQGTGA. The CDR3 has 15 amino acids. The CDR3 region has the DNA TGTGCCAGCAGCTTAATTCTTAGGGACAATCGGCCCCAGCATTTT. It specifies CASSLILRDNRPQHF.

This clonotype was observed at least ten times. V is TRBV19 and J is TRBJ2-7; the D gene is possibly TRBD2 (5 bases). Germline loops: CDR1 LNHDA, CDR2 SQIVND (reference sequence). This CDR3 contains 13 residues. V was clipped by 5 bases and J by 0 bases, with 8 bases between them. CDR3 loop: CASSEGLSYEQYF. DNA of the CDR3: TGTGCCAGTAGTGAAGGACTCTCCTACGAGCAGTACTTC.

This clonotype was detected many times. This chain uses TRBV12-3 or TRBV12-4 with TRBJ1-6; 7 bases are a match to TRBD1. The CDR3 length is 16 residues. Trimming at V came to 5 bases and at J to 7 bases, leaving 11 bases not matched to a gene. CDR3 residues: CASSPSRQGMNSPLHF. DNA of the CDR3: TGTGCCAGCAGTCCCTCCAGACAGGGAATGAATTCACCCCTCCACTTT.

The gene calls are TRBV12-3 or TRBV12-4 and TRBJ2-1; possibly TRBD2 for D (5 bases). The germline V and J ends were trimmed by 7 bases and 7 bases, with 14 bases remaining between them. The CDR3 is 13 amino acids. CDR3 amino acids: CASTPGSENEQFF. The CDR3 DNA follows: TGTGCCAGCACCCCGGGGAGCGAGAATGAGCAGTTCTTC.

Here the CDR3 DNA reads TGCGCCAGCAAGGAGAGAATGAACACTGAAGCTTTCTTT. This translates into CASKERMNTEAFF. This chain uses TRBV5-1 with TRBJ1-1; D is unresolved. This CDR3 has 13 amino acids. Per germline, CDR1 SGHRS and CDR2 YFSETQ. Trimming shortened V by 6 bases and J by 0 bases, and 9 bases separated the two germline ends. Supplemented by reference TRBV5-1 and TRBJ1-1, the full variable domain reads KAGVTQTPRYLIKTRGQQVTLSCSPISGHRSVSWYQQTPGQGLQFLFEYFSETQRNKGNFPGRFSGRQFSNSRSEMNVSTLELGDSALYLCASKERMNTEAFFGQGTRLTVV.

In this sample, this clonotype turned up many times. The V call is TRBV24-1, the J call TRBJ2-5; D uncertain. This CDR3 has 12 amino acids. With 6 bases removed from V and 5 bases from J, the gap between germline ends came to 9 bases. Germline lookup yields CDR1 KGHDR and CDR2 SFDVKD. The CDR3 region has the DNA TGTGCCACCAGTTCTGGGATCGAGACCCAGTACTTC. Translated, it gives CATSSGIETQYF.

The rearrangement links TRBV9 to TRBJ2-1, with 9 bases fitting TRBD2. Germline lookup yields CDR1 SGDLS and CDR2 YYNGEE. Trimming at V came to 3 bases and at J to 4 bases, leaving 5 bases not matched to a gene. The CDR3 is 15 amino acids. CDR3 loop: CASSDSGSEYNEQFF. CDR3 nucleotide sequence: TGTGCCAGCAGCGATAGCGGGAGTGAGTACAATGAGCAGTTCTTC. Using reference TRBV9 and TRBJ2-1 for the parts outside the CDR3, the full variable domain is DSGVTQTPKHLITATGQRVTLRCSPRSGDLSVYWYQQSLDQGLQFLIQYYNGEERAKGNILERFSAQQFPDLHSELNLSSLELGDSALYFCASSDSGSEYNEQFFGPGTRLTVL.

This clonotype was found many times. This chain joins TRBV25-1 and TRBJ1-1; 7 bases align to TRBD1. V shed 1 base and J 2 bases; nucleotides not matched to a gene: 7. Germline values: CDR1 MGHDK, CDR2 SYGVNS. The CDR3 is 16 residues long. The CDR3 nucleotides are TGTGCCAGCAGTGAATTATTCACAGGGGTCAACACTGAAGCTTTCTTT. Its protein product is CASSELFTGVNTEAFF.

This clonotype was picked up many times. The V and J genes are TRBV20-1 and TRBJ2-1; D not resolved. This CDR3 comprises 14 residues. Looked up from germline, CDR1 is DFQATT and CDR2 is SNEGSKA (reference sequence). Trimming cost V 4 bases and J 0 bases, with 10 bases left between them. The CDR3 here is CSATRFGSYNEQFF. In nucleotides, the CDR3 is TGCAGTGCTACGAGATTCGGCTCCTACAATGAGCAGTTCTTC.